The next 22 T cell receptor beta chains were all read from a single sample in a study of Ad26.COV2.S vaccination and SARS-CoV-2 variants. Sequencing was performed with immunoSEQ multiplex PCR; in TCRdb, only in-frame clones are kept and a portion is missing. The sample carries some 7,000 clones, 65% to 85% recorded once. Sequencing used peripheral blood, obtained after recovery from COVID-19. The receptors were sampled from a human donor who had recovered from COVID-19.

The chain employs TRBV24-1 and TRBJ2-1, with 11 bases fitting TRBD2. CDR1 is KGHDR, CDR2 SFDVKD, per germline. This CDR3 is built from 16 residues. The J segment lost 3 bases and the V segment lost 3 bases, leaving 3 bases of the junction unmatched. The CDR3 region is CATSDALAGGYNEQFF. The CDR3 DNA sequence: TGTGCCACCAGTGATGCTCTAGCGGGAGGCTACAATGAGCAGTTCTTC.

The chain couples TRBV5-1 to TRBJ2-3; D remains unclear. Germline V gene data show CDR1 as SGHRS and CDR2 as YFSETQ. This CDR3 is 14 amino acids long. V was clipped by 4 bases and J by 2 bases, with 11 bases between them. CDR3 protein: CASSLPGTTDTQYF. CDR3 in DNA: TGCGCCAGCAGCCTCCCGGGCACCACAGATACGCAGTATTTT.

On this clone: A read error may account for a junction end that differs from germline. J is TRBJ2-7 and V is TRBV28; TRBD2 matches at 7 bases. The CDR3 has 13 residues. Germline V gives CDR1 MDHEN, CDR2 SYDVKM. Here the CDR3 DNA reads TGTGCCAGCAGTCGGGGGGACCGTCATCTTTGGCTCTTC. It codes for CASSRGDRHLWLF.

The gene calls are TRBV5-1 and TRBJ2-7, with TRBD1 matching 7 bases. V lost 3 bases to trimming and J lost 5 bases; unmatched junction nucleotides: 14. From germline, CDR1 is SGHRS and CDR2 YFSETQ. The length of the CDR3 is 16 residues. The CDR3 protein is CASSSFGDRVGNEQYF. CDR3 nucleotides: TGCGCCAGCAGCTCTTTTGGAGACAGGGTCGGCAACGAGCAGTACTTC.

The chain carries TRBV6-5 and TRBJ2-1; perhaps TRBD1 as D (5 bases). The CDR3 length is 12 residues. Trimming took 4 bases from V and 7 from J, leaving 8 bases between them. CDR1 and CDR2 (germline): MNHEY, SVGAGI. CDR3 in amino acids: CASSSRVNEQFF. For the CDR3, the DNA is TGTGCCAGCAGTTCCAGGGTGAATGAGCAGTTCTTC.

The chain couples TRBV28 to TRBJ2-7, with TRBD2 as a possible D gene (7 bases). Germline CDR1 MDHEN, CDR2 SYDVKM. The ends were cut back, 6 bases at V and 3 bases at J, with 21 bases in the middle. There are 16 residues in the CDR3. The CDR3 here is CASSSYKGGGNYEQYF. In nucleotides, the CDR3 is TGTGCCAGCAGCTCTTACAAGGGGGGGGGCAACTACGAGCAGTACTTC.

This clone has more than one count but fewer than ten. The chain is built from TRBV11-2 and TRBJ2-3; D is undetermined. CDR1 and CDR2 (germline): SGHAT, FQNNGV. The CDR3 sequence is 13 residues long. With 1 base removed from V and 6 bases from J, the gap between germline ends came to 8 bases. The CDR3 coding sequence is TGTGCCAGCAGCTTAGCAGGACCCGATACGCAGTATTTT. This gives the protein CASSLAGPDTQYF.

J is TRBJ2-7 and V is TRBV5-1; TRBD1 matches at 8 bases. The J segment lost 11 bases and the V segment lost 3 bases, leaving 13 bases of the junction unmatched. Germline V gene lookup returns CDR1 SGHRS and CDR2 YFSETQ. This CDR3 is built from 14 residues. In DNA, the CDR3 is TGCGCCAGCAGCTCCCCCCCCGGGACAGGTGTAAAGTACTTC. It yields the protein CASSSPPGTGVKYF.

V and J are TRBV5-4 and TRBJ2-2; 7 bases match TRBD1. With V trimmed by 1 base and J by 4 bases, 4 bases remained unmatched. Germline V gene sequence: CDR1 SGHNT, CDR2 YYREEE (reference sequence). The CDR3 length is 15 residues. Here the CDR3 DNA reads TGTGCCAGCAGCTTGTCGGACAGGATCACCGGGGAGCTGTTTTTT. Translating it yields CASSLSDRITGELFF. Full variable domain (missing parts from reference TRBV5-4 and TRBJ2-2): ETGVTQSPTHLIKTRGQQVTLRCSSQSGHNTVSWYQQALGQGPQFIFQYYREEENGRGNFPPRFSGLQFPNYSSELNVNALELDDSALYLCASSLSDRITGELFFGEGSRLTVL.

The chain has TRBV2 and TRBJ2-7, with TRBD1 identical over 10 bases. The length of the CDR3 is 18 residues. The germline gives CDR1 SNHLY, CDR2 FYNNEI. The V gene end was trimmed by 4 bases and the J gene end by 7 bases; junction bases not matched to a gene: 19. In DNA, the CDR3 is TGTGCCAGCAGTGTCGGTCAGCTGACCGGGACAGGGGAGAGGGAGCAGTACTTC. Translating it yields CASSVGQLTGTGEREQYF.

This rearrangement joins TRBV27 to TRBJ1-1; no reliable D call. CDR1 is MNHEY and CDR2 is SMNVEV in the germline V gene (reference sequence). The V and J ends lost 2 bases and 5 bases respectively, with 9 bases between them. CDR3 size: 13 residues. CDR3 in amino acids: CASSLDIGTEAFF. The CDR3 nucleotides read TGTGCCAGCAGTTTAGACATAGGGACTGAAGCTTTCTTT.

The V and J genes are TRBV13 and TRBJ1-1; D possibly corresponds to TRBD1 (6 bases). The length of the CDR3 is 15 residues. The germline V gene has CDR1 PRHDT and CDR2 FYEKMQ (reference sequence). V lost 5 bases and J 4 bases, leaving 17 bases between the germline ends. CDR3 coding DNA: TGTGCCAGCAGCGTCCCCACAGGGAAGGCCACTGAAGCTTTCTTT. Its translation is CASSVPTGKATEAFF.

The chain recombines TRBV27 with TRBJ2-1; D not resolved. Trimming cost V 6 bases and J 0 bases, with 9 bases left between them. There are 14 residues in the CDR3. In germline, CDR1 is MNHEY, CDR2 SMNVEV (reference sequence). For the CDR3, the DNA is TGTGCCAGCAGCCCTACCGACTCCTACAATGAGCAGTTCTTC. Protein: CASSPTDSYNEQFF.

The chain couples TRBV7-9 to TRBJ1-6, with D possibly matching TRBD1 (5 bases). The CDR3 has 15 amino acids. The ends were cut back, 11 bases at V and 5 bases at J, with 19 bases in the middle. CDR1 SEHNR and CDR2 FQNEAQ come from the germline V gene (reference sequence). CDR3 sequence reads: CAVIQPGLDNSPLHF. CDR3 bases: TGTGCCGTAATACAACCGGGACTGGATAATTCACCCCTCCACTTT.

The chain links TRBV27 to TRBJ1-1, with D possibly matching TRBD1 (5 bases). The CDR3 has 15 residues. The germline CDR1 and CDR2 sequences are MNHEY and SMNVEV (reference sequence). V was cut by 2 bases and J by 4 bases, with 14 bases left in between. As DNA, the CDR3 is TGTGCCAGCAGTTTAATCCAGGGAAAAGGCACTGAAGCTTTCTTT. Its translation: CASSLIQGKGTEAFF.

The DNA for the CDR3 is TGTGCCAGCAGTTCCGGGACATCGAACACTGAAGCTTTCTTT. Translated, it gives CASSSGTSNTEAFF. The chain has TRBV6-6 and TRBJ1-1; tentatively, D is TRBD1 (6 bases). The V end lost 4 bases, the J end lost 1 base, and 10 bases lay between the germline ends. The CDR3 loop spans 14 amino acids. Germline V lookup: CDR1 MNHNY, CDR2 SVGAGI (reference sequence).

The J gene is TRBJ2-7, the V gene TRBV6-1, with D unresolved. Trimming took off 0 bases at V and 0 bases at J, with 6 bases between the two ends. The length of the CDR3 is 14 residues. Germline CDR1 reads MNHNS; CDR2 reads SASEGT. DNA of the CDR3: TGTGCCAGCAGTGAAGCGGACCTCTCCTACGAGCAGTACTTC. This codes for CASSEADLSYEQYF.

The rearrangement uses TRBV4-1 and TRBJ2-2; D might be TRBD2 (6 bases). The CDR3 is made up of 14 amino acids. The V gene lost 1 base and the J gene lost 4 bases, with 7 bases spanning the gap. CDR1 is MGHRA and CDR2 is YSYEKL in the germline V gene. In DNA, the CDR3 is TGCGCCAGCAGCCAAGTTAGCGGCACCGGGGAGCTGTTTTTT. Translated: CASSQVSGTGELFF.

The CDR3 DNA sequence: TGTGCCAGCAGCGTAGAGGGCTCCATGGGGCAGTTCTTC. The encoded protein is CASSVEGSMGQFF. The chain uses TRBV9 and TRBJ2-1; D unresolved. Trimming took off 0 bases at V and 12 bases at J, with 13 bases between the two ends. Germline loops: CDR1 SGDLS, CDR2 YYNGEE. The length of the CDR3 is 13 residues.

The CDR3 nucleotides are TGCGCCAGCAGCGAACCCGGGACAGCTCAAGAGACCCAGTACTTC. It translates to CASSEPGTAQETQYF. This sequence joins TRBV4-1 and TRBJ2-5, with 7 bases identical to TRBD1. J was trimmed by 2 bases and V by 5 bases; bases with no gene match: 8. Germline CDR1 and CDR2: MGHRA and YSYEKL. The CDR3 has 15 residues.

This clone was detected once. J is TRBJ2-7 and V is TRBV7-2; no firm D call. V gave up 5 bases and J gave up 1 base, with 6 bases separating them. The CDR3 has 12 amino acids. Germline V gene lookup returns CDR1 SGHTA and CDR2 FQGNSA. CDR3 bases: TGTGCCAGCAGCCGTCAGTCCTACGAGCAGTACTTC. It translates to CASSRQSYEQYF.

V is TRBV7-9 and J is TRBJ2-7; the match to TRBD1 covers 9 bases. V was pared by 4 bases and J by 0 bases, with 4 bases of the junction left unmatched. Germline assignment: CDR1 SEHNR and CDR2 FQNEAQ (reference sequence). There are 15 residues in the CDR3. The CDR3 coding sequence is TGTGCCAGCAGCTCCCGGGACAGGGTCTCCTACGAGCAGTACTTC. It encodes CASSSRDRVSYEQYF.